The clone carrying this TCR beta chain was counted many times. TCRdb reanalysed the 5' RACE reads using MiXCR and keeps one entry per CDR3 protein. The sample records 50,000 or so distinct CDR3 sequences, 3.6% being singletons. The data derive from a study of neurological immune-mediated disorders. The CDR3 has 15 residues. CDR1 and CDR2 (germline): SGDLS, YYNGEE. Trimming shortened V by 0 bases and J by 0 bases, and 10 bases separated the two germline ends. Sequencing used PBMCs. The chain joins TRBV9 to TRBJ2-7; D is possibly TRBD2 (5 bases). The TCR sequence derives from a man under 40 with multiple sclerosis. The CDR3 coding sequence is TGTGCCAGCAGCGTAGTTGCTGGGAGCTCCTACGAGCAGTACTTC. Encoded protein: CASSVVAGSSYEQYF.